A selection of T cell receptor beta chains follows, all from one sample in a study of shared clonotypes between healthy human individuals. Produced via immunoSEQ multiplex PCR; TCRdb's table is partial and in-frame only. The repertoire holds roughly 500,000 clones, with approximately 95% as singletons. The sequencing sample was made of naive CD4+ T cells sorted from blood. Source of these receptors: a woman in her thirties in good health. The CDR3 runs from the conserved cysteine through the conserved F or W. A D gene is named only where the DNA matches it firmly. For some rows the clone size is stated as once, few or many, or as a class when expanded; others skip it.

V	D	J	size	DNA	CDR3
TRBV4-1	TRBD2	TRBJ2-1	-	TGCGCCAGCAGCCAAGATAGGGTCCTAGCGGGAAATTTGGGGTCCTACAATGAGCAGTTCTTC	CASSQDRVLAGNLGSYNEQFF
TRBV2	TRBD1	TRBJ1-5	-	TGTGCCACCAAGGTCCCTGGTCCCGGGACAGGTATCGGGGAGCATTTT	CATKVPGPGTGIGEHF
TRBV30	TRBD2	TRBJ2-7	-	TGTGCCTGGAGTGGTCTAGCGGGAGGGCCGTCCTACGAGCAGTACTTC	CAWSGLAGGPSYEQYF
TRBV5-1	-	TRBJ1-3	-	TGCGCCAGCAGCCCGAAAGGTGATAAAAACACCATATATTTT	CASSPKGDKNTIYF
TRBV18	-	TRBJ2-7	-	TGTGCCAGCTCCCTCGATCCGACATACTCGGACGAGCAGTACTTC	CASSLDPTYSDEQYF
TRBV29-1	-	TRBJ2-7	-	TGCAGCGTCGGTGATAGCCCCTACGAGCAGTACTTC	CSVGDSPYEQYF
TRBV7-2	-	TRBJ2-7	-	TGTGCCAGCAGCTTAGTTATGGTCGGCGAGCAGTACTTC	CASSLVMVGEQYF
TRBV18	-	TRBJ1-4	once	TGTGCCAGCTCATCACTCAGGGGTAATAATGAAAAACTGTTTTTT	CASSSLRGNNEKLFF
TRBV15	-	TRBJ1-1	-	TGTGCCACCAGCAGAGATCGGGCAGGGCTTAGGGTAGCTTTCTTT	CATSRDRAGLRVAFF
TRBV28	-	TRBJ2-7	-	TGTGCCAGCAGTTTATGGGCCGACCGCACATACGAGCAGTACTTC	CASSLWADRTYEQYF
TRBV6-6	TRBD2	TRBJ2-7	-	TGTGCCAGCAGGGCACTAGCGGCCCCCTACGAGCAGTACTTC	CASRALAAPYEQYF
TRBV10-3	TRBD1	TRBJ2-2	-	TGTGCCAACCGGGACAGGGAGGACACCGGGGAGCTGTTTTTT	CANRDREDTGELFF
TRBV6-5	-	TRBJ1-1	-	TGTGCCAGCAGTTACTCGATCGGGACGGACAACACTGAAGCTTTCTTT	CASSYSIGTDNTEAFF
TRBV4-2	-	TRBJ2-7	-	TGTGCCAGCAGCTTCCAGCGGGTCTCCTACGAGCAGTACTTC	CASSFQRVSYEQYF
TRBV28	-	TRBJ2-3	-	TGTGCCAGCAGTTCGACACTTTACACAGATACGCAGTATTTT	CASSSTLYTDTQYF
TRBV7-9	TRBD1	TRBJ2-7	-	TGTGCCAGCAGCTTGGGGATACAGGGGGGAGGCGAGCAGTACTTC	CASSLGIQGGGEQYF
TRBV7-4	-	TRBJ1-5	-	TGTGCCAGCAGATTGGAGGAACAGGTAGGGACTTATAGCAATCAGCCCCAGCATTTT	CASRLEEQVGTYSNQPQHF
TRBV19	-	TRBJ1-4	once	TGTGCCAGTAGTATGTGGCGGGGGGCTGCAACTAATGAAAAACTGTTTTTT	CASSMWRGAATNEKLFF
TRBV5-4	-	TRBJ2-7	once	TGTGCCAGCAGCGGGGTGCCGGGACTGGCCTCCTACGAGCAGTACTTC	CASSGVPGLASYEQYF
TRBV29-1	TRBD1	TRBJ2-1	-	TGCAGCGTGCCCAGGACAGGCAACTACAATGAGCAGTTCTTC	CSVPRTGNYNEQFF
TRBV5-1	-	TRBJ2-3	-	TGCGCCAGCAGCTTGCTGAGACAGCGCACAGATACGCAGTATTTT	CASSLLRQRTDTQYF
TRBV30	TRBD2	TRBJ2-3	-	TGTGCCTGGAACCCCCCACTAGCGGGAACTTTCTTTCGGACGCAGTATTTT	CAWNPPLAGTFFRTQYF
TRBV9	-	TRBJ2-3	-	TGTGCCAGCAGCGGAGGGGCTCATCACAGCACAGATACGCAGTATTTT	CASSGGAHHSTDTQYF
TRBV5-1	TRBD2	TRBJ2-1	-	TGCGCCAGCAGCTTGGGACTAGCGGGAGGGCGCGATGAGCAGTTCTTC	CASSLGLAGGRDEQFF
TRBV28	TRBD1	TRBJ1-1	-	TGTGCCAGCAGTTTAACGGACAGGGCCACTGAAGCTTTCTTT	CASSLTDRATEAFF
TRBV7-2	-	TRBJ1-5	-	TGTGCCAGCAGCTTGGGGCAGGGGAAAAATCAGCCCCAGCATTTT	CASSLGQGKNQPQHF
TRBV4-1	-	TRBJ1-2	-	TGCGCCAGCAGCCAGGAGACAGAAGCCTATGGCTACACCTTC	CASSQETEAYGYTF
TRBV18	TRBD1	TRBJ2-1	once	TGTGCCAGCTCGCTTGGACAGGGTCTCAACAATGAGCAGTTCTTC	CASSLGQGLNNEQFF
TRBV7-6	-	TRBJ2-7	-	TGTGCCAGCAGCTTAGAGTTCGGATTCTCCTACGAGCAGTACTTC	CASSLEFGFSYEQYF
TRBV18	-	TRBJ1-5	once	TGTGCCAGCTCAGAGACAGGCCTCAATCAGCCCCAGCATTTT	CASSETGLNQPQHF
TRBV14	TRBD2	TRBJ2-3	-	TGTGCCAGCAGCCAACCCTACCGACTAGCGGGAGAGTTAACCGATACGCAGTATTTT	CASSQPYRLAGELTDTQYF
TRBV11-2	-	TRBJ2-7	-	TGTGCCAGCAGCTTAGGACTAGAGGTTTACGAGCAGTACTTC	CASSLGLEVYEQYF
TRBV10-1	TRBD1	TRBJ2-2	-	TGCGCCAGCAGTGAGTCGAGGACAGGGATAAACACCGGGGAGCTGTTTTTT	CASSESRTGINTGELFF
TRBV11-3	TRBD1	TRBJ2-1	-	TGTGCCAGCAGCTTAGGACAGGGGGCCTACAATGAGCAGTTCTTC	CASSLGQGAYNEQFF
TRBV28	TRBD2	TRBJ2-1	-	TGTGCCAGCAGTCCTAGCGGGAGGGCCCCCTACAATGAGCAGTTCTTC	CASSPSGRAPYNEQFF
TRBV5-1	TRBD1	TRBJ2-2	-	TGCGCCAGCAGCGGGGGACCCGGGACAGCCGGGGAGCTGTTTTTT	CASSGGPGTAGELFF
TRBV4-1	-	TRBJ2-1	-	TGCGCCAGCAGCCAAGCCCGGCGGCAGGGCGAGAGGAATGAGCAGTTCTTC	CASSQARRQGERNEQFF